These 4 T cell receptor beta chains share one sample of origin, sequenced in a study of cytomegalovirus exposure and HLA in healthy donors. PCR involved 60 Vbeta and 13 Jbeta primers. The table came from immunoSEQ multiplex PCR; TCRdb's copy has only in-frame clones and leaves some out. The table lists fewer than 150,000 clones, 80% of them singletons. The sample comprised PBMCs. Source of these receptors: a male donor in good health and CMV-seronegative.

The chain recombines TRBV7-9 with TRBJ1-4; TRBD1 agrees at 8 bases. This CDR3 contains 15 residues. V dropped 3 bases and J dropped 6; count of bases not matched to a gene: 6. In germline, CDR1 is SEHNR, CDR2 FQNEAQ (reference sequence). CDR3 nucleotide sequence: TGTGCCAGCAGCTTCTTTGGACAGGGACATGAAAAACTGTTTTTT. Amino acid sequence: CASSFFGQGHEKLFF.

The rearrangement links TRBV4-3 to TRBJ1-3; 7 bases align to TRBD1. The germline V gene encodes CDR1 LGHNA and CDR2 YSLEER. The CDR3 covers 16 residues. V shed 0 bases, J shed 0 bases, and the junction held 2 bases outside the gene matches. CDR3 residues: CASSQDRDSSGNTIYF. The CDR3 DNA reads TGCGCCAGCAGCCAAGACCGGGACAGCTCTGGAAACACCATATATTTT.

The chain joins TRBV7-9 to TRBJ1-6, with D perhaps TRBD1 (6 bases). Germline V CDR1 and CDR2: SEHNR, FQNEAQ (reference sequence). The CDR3 length is 17 residues. Trimming left V 4 bases short and J 2 bases short, with 15 bases between. In DNA form, the CDR3 reads TGTGCCAGCAGCTCTATGGCAGGGGTGACCTATAATTCACCCCTCCACTTT. This translates into CASSSMAGVTYNSPLHF.

V usage is TRBV6-5 and J usage is TRBJ2-3; D perhaps matches TRBD1 (5 bases). CDR1 and CDR2 from the germline V gene are MNHEY and SVGAGI. The CDR3 covers 14 residues. Trimming left V 0 bases short and J 4 bases short, with 8 bases between. Here the CDR3 DNA reads TGTGCCAGCAGTTACTCACAGGCCGCAGATACGCAGTATTTT. Residues: CASSYSQAADTQYF.